Shown below are 30 T cell receptor beta chains from a single sample sequenced in a study of T cells expressing NK-cell markers. With the 5' RACE reads reprocessed, TCRdb shows one record per CDR3 protein and no DNA. This sample's table has around 180,000 distinct CDR3 sequences. Sequenced sample: blood T cells: a sorted CD56 or NKG2C T cell subset, CD4+ or CD8+ T cells, or bulk PBMC T cells (not recorded which). The receptors here all came from a man between 18 and 69 years old in good health.

The chain employs TRBV6-5 and TRBJ1-2. This CDR3 contains 12 residues. Germline V gives CDR1 MNHEY, CDR2 SVGAGI. CDR3: CANTLVWCGYTF.

The chain employs TRBV12-5 and TRBJ2-1; with no DNA, the TCRdb D assignment of TRBD2 cannot be verified. Germline V lookup: CDR1 LGHNT, CDR2 FRNRAP. This CDR3 has 19 amino acids. CDR3 loop: CASGLPSSGSSPFNNEQFF.

The V gene is TRBV7-3, the J gene TRBJ2-2; checking the TCRdb D call of TRBD2 is not possible without DNA. The length of the CDR3 is 17 residues. Germline CDR1 and CDR2: SGHTA and FQGTGA. The CDR3 reads CASSLISGGTNTGELFF.

The V call is TRBV7-9, the J call TRBJ2-1; TCRdb calls TRBD2, which cannot be checked without DNA. Germline lookup yields CDR1 SEHNR and CDR2 FQNEAQ (reference sequence). The CDR3 extends over 12 amino acids. CDR3 in amino acids: CASSSSLREQFF.

J is TRBJ2-7 and V is TRBV3-1. The CDR3 consists of 15 residues. CDR1 LGHDT and CDR2 YNNKEL come from the germline V gene (reference sequence). This CDR3 reads CASSQDLGQLYEQYF.

This chain connects TRBV7-3 to TRBJ2-7; TCRdb's D call, TRBD1, is unchecked because there is no DNA. This CDR3 has 15 amino acids. CDR1 and CDR2 from the germline V gene are SGHTA and FQGTGA. The CDR3: CASSFVPGGYYEQYF. The variable domain in full, completed from reference TRBV7-3 and TRBJ2-7, reads GAGVSQTPSNKVTEKGKYVELRCDPISGHTALYWYRQSLGQGPEFLIYFQGTGAADDSGLPNDRFFAVRPEGSVSTLKIQRTERGDSAVYLCASSFVPGGYYEQYFGPGTRLTVT.

The chain recombines TRBV28 with TRBJ2-1; the D gene TCRdb calls, TRBD2, cannot be checked with no DNA. Germline CDR1 and CDR2: MDHEN and SYDVKM. The CDR3 is made up of 19 amino acids. The chain's CDR3 is CASSPTDRAGGLVYNEQFF.

The chain combines TRBV4-2 with TRBJ1-1; the TCRdb D gene call, TRBD1, has no DNA to confirm it. The V gene's germline CDR1 is LGHNA and CDR2 YNFKEQ. The CDR3 is made up of 16 amino acids. The CDR3 is CASSQEQGDMNTEAFF.

This rearrangement joins TRBV6-1 to TRBJ2-3; TCRdb's D call of TRBD2 is untestable without DNA. Germline V gene data show CDR1 as MNHNS and CDR2 as SASEGT. CDR3 length equals 14 residues. CDR3 sequence: CASSPLAGEDTQYF.

The chain combines TRBV19 with TRBJ1-5; without DNA, the TCRdb call of TRBD1 cannot be checked. The CDR3 is 14 amino acids. Germline assignment: CDR1 LNHDA and CDR2 SQIVND (reference sequence). The CDR3 protein is CASMLGQSNQPQHF.

This chain uses TRBV5-6 with TRBJ2-5; no DNA is available, so the TRBD2 call from TCRdb remains unchecked. Germline V CDR1 and CDR2: SGHDT, YYEEEE. The CDR3 has 15 residues. The CDR3 protein is CASSLGTSYQETQYF. Full variable domain (missing parts from reference TRBV5-6 and TRBJ2-5): DAGVTQSPTHLIKTRGQQVTLRCSPKSGHDTVSWYQQALGQGPQFIFQYYEEEERQRGNFPDRFSGHQFPNYSSELNVNALLLGDSALYLCASSLGTSYQETQYFGPGTRLLVL.

The V and J genes are TRBV12-3 or TRBV12-4 and TRBJ2-3; TCRdb's D call, TRBD1, is unchecked because there is no DNA. CDR3 size: 16 residues. This CDR3 is CASSLGYSVWADTQYF.

The chain carries TRBV10-2 and TRBJ1-1; absent DNA, TCRdb's TRBD1 call cannot be checked. The CDR3 is made up of 13 amino acids. Germline CDR1 and CDR2: WSHSY and SAAADI. The CDR3 region is CATATGGGTEAFF.

The chain employs TRBV7-8 and TRBJ2-7; TCRdb indicates TRBD1, and absent DNA this call remains unverified. CDR3 size: 16 residues. Germline CDR1 is SGHVS and CDR2 is FQNEAQ. The CDR3 loop reads CASSPQETGASYEQYF.

The chain employs TRBV21-1 and TRBJ2-4; TCRdb returns TRBD1, unconfirmable since there is no DNA. TRBV21-1 is given as a pseudogene. CDR3 length: 19 residues. The CDR3 is CASSKICCGQGAAKNIQYF.

Here the CDR3 reads CASSRLVRDNEQFF. The chain joins TRBV6-1 to TRBJ2-1; the TRBD2 assignment by TCRdb is unverifiable without DNA. The V gene's germline CDR1 is MNHNS and CDR2 SASEGT. The CDR3 has 14 residues.

V is TRBV6-5 and J is TRBJ1-1; there is no DNA to check the TCRdb D call of TRBD1. The CDR3 extends over 17 amino acids. The V gene's germline CDR1 is MNHEY and CDR2 SVGAGI. The CDR3 sequence is CASSYSILAGGRTEAFF.

The rearrangement uses TRBV6-2 or TRBV6-3 and TRBJ1-1; without DNA, the TCRdb call of TRBD1 cannot be checked. CDR3 size: 14 residues. Germline lookup yields CDR1 MNHEY and CDR2 SVGEGT. The CDR3 region is CASTPTGEVTEAFF.

This chain joins TRBV7-8 and TRBJ2-7; checking the TCRdb D call of TRBD1 is not possible without DNA. CDR1 is SGHVS and CDR2 is FQNEAQ in the germline V gene. CDR3 size: 15 residues. The chain's CDR3 is CASSSNGAPTHEQYF.

This chain uses TRBV20-1 with TRBJ1-1. CDR3 length: 14 residues. The germline V gene has CDR1 DFQATT and CDR2 SNEGSKA (reference sequence). The CDR3: CSVTAGLSGTEAFF.

The chain couples TRBV11-1 to TRBJ2-2. This CDR3 has 11 residues. Germline assignment: CDR1 SGHAT and CDR2 FQDESV (reference sequence). The CDR3 region is CASSFIGELFF. The full variable domain, with the rest looked up from reference TRBV11-1 and TRBJ2-2, is EAEVAQSPRYKITEKSQAVAFWCDPISGHATLYWYRQILGQGPELLVQFQDESVVDDSQLPKDRFSAERLKGVDSTLKIQPAELGDSAMYLCASSFIGELFFGEGSRLTVL.

The CDR3 is CASSLVPAQANYGYTF. J is TRBJ1-2 and V is TRBV11-2. This CDR3 contains 16 residues. CDR1 is SGHAT and CDR2 is FQNNGV in the germline V gene.

CDR3 region: CASSLEGPGVEAFF. This chain connects TRBV12-3 or TRBV12-4 to TRBJ1-1. The CDR3 loop spans 14 amino acids.

The V and J genes are TRBV12-3 or TRBV12-4 and TRBJ1-2; absent DNA, TCRdb's TRBD1 call cannot be checked. There are 13 residues in the CDR3. CDR3 sequence reads: CASRQGGGDGYTF.

This chain links TRBV15 with TRBJ2-3; TCRdb outputs TRBD2, but without DNA this stays unchecked. Germline CDR1 is LNHNV and CDR2 is YYDKDF (reference sequence). The CDR3 runs to 17 residues. The chain's CDR3 is CATSRTSGGLSTDTQYF.

The chain couples TRBV10-3 to TRBJ1-2; TCRdb gives TRBD1 as the D gene, but with no DNA this cannot be confirmed. CDR3 length: 14 residues. CDR1 and CDR2 from the germline V gene are ENHRY and SYGVKD. This CDR3 is CAISVDSANYGYTF.

The chain combines TRBV5-6 with TRBJ1-1; the TCRdb D gene call, TRBD1, has no DNA to confirm it. From germline, CDR1 is SGHDT and CDR2 YYEEEE. The CDR3 extends over 16 amino acids. This CDR3 reads CASSSLVGTANTEAFF. The whole variable domain, remainder taken from reference TRBV5-6 and TRBJ1-1, is DAGVTQSPTHLIKTRGQQVTLRCSPKSGHDTVSWYQQALGQGPQFIFQYYEEEERQRGNFPDRFSGHQFPNYSSELNVNALLLGDSALYLCASSSLVGTANTEAFFGQGTRLTVV.

The chain recombines TRBV11-1 with TRBJ2-7; TCRdb's D gene call, TRBD1, goes unchecked for lack of DNA. Germline CDR1 is SGHAT and CDR2 is FQDESV (reference sequence). The CDR3 is 13 residues long. CDR3 amino acids: CASSTNPGYEQYF.

The chain recombines TRBV6-8 with TRBJ2-3; TCRdb designates TRBD2, a call that cannot be tested without DNA. CDR1 is MNHGY and CDR2 is SAAAGT in the germline V gene. There are 15 residues in the CDR3. The CDR3 reads CASSYASGVADTQYF.

This sequence joins TRBV5-6 and TRBJ2-7; checking the TCRdb D call of TRBD1 is not possible without DNA. Looked up from germline, CDR1 is SGHDT and CDR2 is YYEEEE. CDR3 length: 14 amino acids. The CDR3 loop reads CASSWGDWAAEQYF. The variable domain in full, completed from reference TRBV5-6 and TRBJ2-7, reads DAGVTQSPTHLIKTRGQQVTLRCSPKSGHDTVSWYQQALGQGPQFIFQYYEEEERQRGNFPDRFSGHQFPNYSSELNVNALLLGDSALYLCASSWGDWAAEQYFGPGTRLTVT.